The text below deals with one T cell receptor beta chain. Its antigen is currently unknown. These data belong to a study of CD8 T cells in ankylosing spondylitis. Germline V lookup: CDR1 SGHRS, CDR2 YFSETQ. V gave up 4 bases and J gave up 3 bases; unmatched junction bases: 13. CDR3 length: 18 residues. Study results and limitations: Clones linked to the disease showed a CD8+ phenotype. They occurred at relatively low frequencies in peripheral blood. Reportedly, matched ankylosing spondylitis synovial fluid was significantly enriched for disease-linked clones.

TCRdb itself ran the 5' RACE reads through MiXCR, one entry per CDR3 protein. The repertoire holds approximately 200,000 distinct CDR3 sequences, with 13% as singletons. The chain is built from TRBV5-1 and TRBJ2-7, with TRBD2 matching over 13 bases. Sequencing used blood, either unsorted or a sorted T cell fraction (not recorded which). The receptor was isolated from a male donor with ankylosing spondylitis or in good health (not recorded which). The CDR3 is CASSPRTSGGNLGYEQYF. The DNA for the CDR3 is TGCGCCAGCAGCCCGAGGACTAGCGGGGGAAACCTTGGCTACGAGCAGTACTTC.